This TCR beta chain was identified in a study of T cell responses to AZD1222 COVID-19 vaccine. The junction had 8 bases not matched to a gene; V was cut back by 4 bases and J by 2 bases. Germline CDR1 SGHRS, CDR2 YFSETQ. The CDR3 spans 17 residues. The method was immunoSEQ multiplex PCR; TCRdb's version includes in-frame clones alone and lacks a portion of them. Of some 100,000 clones listed, around 87% are singletons. The sample holds a few counts of this clone. What it binds is not known. Study-level findings and limits: Repertoire sampling happened only post peak T cell response.

J is TRBJ2-1 and V is TRBV5-1; 11 bases agree with TRBD2. The clonotype comes from an adult in good health. Here the sequenced sample was peripheral blood, taken on day 0 of AZD1222 vaccination. CDR3 amino acids: CASSMTSGVVPYNEQFF. The DNA of the CDR3 is TGCGCCAGCAGCATGACTAGCGGGGTGGTTCCCTACAATGAGCAGTTCTTC.